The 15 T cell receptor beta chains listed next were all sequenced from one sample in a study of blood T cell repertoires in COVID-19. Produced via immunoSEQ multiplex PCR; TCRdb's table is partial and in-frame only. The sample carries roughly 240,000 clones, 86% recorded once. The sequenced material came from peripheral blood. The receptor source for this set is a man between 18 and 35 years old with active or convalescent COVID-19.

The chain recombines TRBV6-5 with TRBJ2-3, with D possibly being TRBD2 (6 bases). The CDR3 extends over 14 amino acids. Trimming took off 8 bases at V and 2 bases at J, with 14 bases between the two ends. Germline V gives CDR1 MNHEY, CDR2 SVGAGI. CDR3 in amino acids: CASSRGLPTDTQYF. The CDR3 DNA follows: TGTGCCAGCTCCCGGGGACTCCCCACAGATACGCAGTATTTT.

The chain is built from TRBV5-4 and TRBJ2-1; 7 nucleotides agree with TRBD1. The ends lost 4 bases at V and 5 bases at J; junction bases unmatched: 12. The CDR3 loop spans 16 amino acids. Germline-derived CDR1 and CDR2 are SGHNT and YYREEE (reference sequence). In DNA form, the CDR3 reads TGTGCCAGCAGCACCAATCCGGGACAGAAAAACAATGAGCAGTTCTTC. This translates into CASSTNPGQKNNEQFF.

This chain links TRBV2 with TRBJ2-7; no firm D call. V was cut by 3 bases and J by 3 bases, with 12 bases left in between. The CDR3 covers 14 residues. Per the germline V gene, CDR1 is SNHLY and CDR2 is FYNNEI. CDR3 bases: TGTGCCAGCAGTGATAGTCACCTAGTCTACGAGCAGTACTTC. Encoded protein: CASSDSHLVYEQYF. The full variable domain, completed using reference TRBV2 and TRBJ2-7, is EPEVTQTPSHQVTQMGQEVILRCVPISNHLYFYWYRQILGQKVEFLVSFYNNEISEKSEIFDDQFSVERPDGSNFTLKIRSTKLEDSAMYFCASSDSHLVYEQYFGPGTRLTVT.

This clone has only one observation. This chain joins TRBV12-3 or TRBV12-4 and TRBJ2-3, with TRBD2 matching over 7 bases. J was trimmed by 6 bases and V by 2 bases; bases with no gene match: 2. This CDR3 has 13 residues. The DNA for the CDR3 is TGTGCCAGCAGTTTATCTAGCGGCGATACGCAGTATTTT. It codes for CASSLSSGDTQYF.

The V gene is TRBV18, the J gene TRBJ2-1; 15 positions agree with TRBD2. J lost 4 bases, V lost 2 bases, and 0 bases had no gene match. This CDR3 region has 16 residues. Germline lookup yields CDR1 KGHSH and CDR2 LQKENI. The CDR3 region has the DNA TGTGCCAGCTCACCAGGGACTAGCGGGGGGTACAATGAGCAGTTCTTC. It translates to CASSPGTSGGYNEQFF.

CDR3 amino acids: CASSPGDLGNQPQHF. CDR3 sequence (DNA): TGTGCCAGCAGCCCCGGGGATCTAGGGAATCAGCCCCAGCATTTT. The rearrangement links TRBV11-2 to TRBJ1-5, with D unclear. CDR1 and CDR2 (germline): SGHAT, FQNNGV. This CDR3 is built from 15 residues. Trimming took off 5 bases at V and 4 bases at J, with 15 bases between the two ends.

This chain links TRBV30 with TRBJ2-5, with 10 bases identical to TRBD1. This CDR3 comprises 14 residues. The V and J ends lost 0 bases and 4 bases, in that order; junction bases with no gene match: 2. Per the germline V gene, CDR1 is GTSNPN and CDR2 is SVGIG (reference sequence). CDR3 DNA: TGTGCCTGGAGTGTGACAGGGGGCCGAGAGACCCAGTACTTC. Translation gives CAWSVTGGRETQYF.

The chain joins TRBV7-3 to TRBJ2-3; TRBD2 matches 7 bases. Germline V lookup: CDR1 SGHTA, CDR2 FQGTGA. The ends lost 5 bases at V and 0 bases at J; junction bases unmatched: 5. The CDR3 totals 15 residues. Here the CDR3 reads CASSPLAASTDTQYF. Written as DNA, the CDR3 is TGTGCCAGCAGCCCTCTAGCGGCTAGCACAGATACGCAGTATTTT.

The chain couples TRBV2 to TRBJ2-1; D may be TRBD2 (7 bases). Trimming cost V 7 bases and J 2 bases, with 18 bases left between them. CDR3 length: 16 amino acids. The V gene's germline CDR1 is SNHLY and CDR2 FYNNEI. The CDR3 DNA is TGTGCCAGCAAAGGGAGGGGGGGGGCCCCCTACAATGAGCAGTTCTTC. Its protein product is CASKGRGGAPYNEQFF.

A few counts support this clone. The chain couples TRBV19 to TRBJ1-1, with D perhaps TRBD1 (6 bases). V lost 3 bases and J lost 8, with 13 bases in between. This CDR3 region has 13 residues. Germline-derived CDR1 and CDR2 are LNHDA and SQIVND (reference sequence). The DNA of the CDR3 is TGTGCCAGTAGTATTACCGGGACAAAGGAAGCTTTCTTT. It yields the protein CASSITGTKEAFF. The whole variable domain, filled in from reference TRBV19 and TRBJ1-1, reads DGGITQSPKYLFRKEGQNVTLSCEQNLNHDAMYWYRQDPGQGLRLIYYSQIVNDFQKGDIAEGYSVSREKKESFPLTVTSAQKNPTAFYLCASSITGTKEAFFGQGTRLTVV.

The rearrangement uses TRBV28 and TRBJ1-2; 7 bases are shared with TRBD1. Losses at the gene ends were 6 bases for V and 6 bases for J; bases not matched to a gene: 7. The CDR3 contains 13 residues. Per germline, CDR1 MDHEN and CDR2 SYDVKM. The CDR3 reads CASSFDRVHGYTF. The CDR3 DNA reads TGTGCCAGCAGCTTCGACAGGGTACATGGCTACACCTTC.

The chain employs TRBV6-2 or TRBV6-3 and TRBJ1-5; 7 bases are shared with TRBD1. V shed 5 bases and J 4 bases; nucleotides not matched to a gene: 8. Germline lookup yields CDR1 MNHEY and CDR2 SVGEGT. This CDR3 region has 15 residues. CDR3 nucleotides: TGTGCCAGCAGTGCAGGGGGTCGGGGAAATCAGCCCCAGCATTTT. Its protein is CASSAGGRGNQPQHF.

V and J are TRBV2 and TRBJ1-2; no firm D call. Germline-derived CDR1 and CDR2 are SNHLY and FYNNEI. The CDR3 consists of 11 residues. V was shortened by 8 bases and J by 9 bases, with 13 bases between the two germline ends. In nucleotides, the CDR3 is TGTGCCAGCGCGGTGGCGGGGAGCTACACCTTC. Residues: CASAVAGSYTF.

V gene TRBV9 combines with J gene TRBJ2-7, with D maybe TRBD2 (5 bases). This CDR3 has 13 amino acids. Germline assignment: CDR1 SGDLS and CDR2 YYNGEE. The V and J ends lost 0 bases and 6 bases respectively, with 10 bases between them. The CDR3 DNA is TGTGCCAGCAGCGTAGTAGGAGGAGGCGAGCAGTACTTC. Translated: CASSVVGGGEQYF.

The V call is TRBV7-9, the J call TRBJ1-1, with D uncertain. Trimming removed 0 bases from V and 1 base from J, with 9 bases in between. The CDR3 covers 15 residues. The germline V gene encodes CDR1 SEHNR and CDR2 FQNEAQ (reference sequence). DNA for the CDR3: TGTGCCAGCAGCTTAGCGGGTAGAGGGAACACTGAAGCTTTCTTT. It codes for CASSLAGRGNTEAFF.